Below are 22 T cell receptor beta chains sequenced from a single sample in a study of cytomegalovirus exposure and HLA in healthy donors. Amplification used 60 Vbeta primers and 13 Jbeta primers. Libraries were prepared by immunoSEQ multiplex PCR; TCRdb keeps only in-frame clonotypes and omits some of them. Of around 300,000 clones in the sample, about 90% were seen once. Material for sequencing was PBMCs. The receptors here all came from a woman aged 18-29 years in good health and CMV-seronegative.

The V gene is TRBV5-1, the J gene TRBJ1-2; D might be TRBD1 (5 bases). The V end lost 2 bases, the J end lost 8 bases, and 10 bases lay between the germline ends. The CDR3 spans 12 residues. CDR1 and CDR2 (germline): SGHRS, YFSETQ. CDR3 in DNA: TGCGCCAGCAGCTTTGGACGGGGGGGCTACACCTTC. Amino acids: CASSFGRGGYTF.

The gene calls are TRBV11-2 and TRBJ2-7; 10 bases fit TRBD1. Germline CDR1 reads SGHAT; CDR2 reads FQNNGV. Trimming at V came to 5 bases and at J to 3 bases, leaving 7 bases not matched to a gene. The CDR3 length is 15 residues. The CDR3 is CASSPGTGVSYEQYF. In nucleotides, the CDR3 is TGTGCCAGCAGCCCTGGGACAGGGGTGAGCTACGAGCAGTACTTC.

J is TRBJ2-1 and V is TRBV9; the match to TRBD2 covers 10 bases. The CDR3 has 15 amino acids. The V gene's germline CDR1 is SGDLS and CDR2 YYNGEE. V lost 3 bases, J lost 4 bases, and 4 bases stayed unmatched. DNA of the CDR3: TGTGCCAGCAGCGCCGGACTAGCGGCGTACAATGAGCAGTTCTTC. Translating it yields CASSAGLAAYNEQFF.

The chain employs TRBV7-9 and TRBJ1-2; 7 bases map to TRBD1. V lost 3 bases and J lost 2; bases outside the gene matches: 0. The CDR3 covers 13 residues. Germline CDR1 reads SEHNR; CDR2 reads FQNEAQ (reference sequence). In DNA form, the CDR3 reads TGTGCCAGCAGCTTCAGGGGGAACTATGGCTACACCTTC. Translation: CASSFRGNYGYTF.

This clone was counted only a few times. This chain uses TRBV6-1 with TRBJ2-7, with a weak D call TRBD1 (5 bases). Trimming took 7 bases from V and 5 from J, leaving 15 bases between them. The CDR3 spans 13 residues. Germline V gene lookup returns CDR1 MNHNS and CDR2 SASEGT. This chain's CDR3 is CASTQDSSDEQYF. The DNA of the CDR3 is TGTGCCAGCACCCAAGACAGCTCGGACGAGCAGTACTTC.

The rearrangement joins TRBV2 to TRBJ2-7; D may be TRBD1 (6 bases). Germline V gene lookup returns CDR1 SNHLY and CDR2 FYNNEI. With 6 bases removed from V and 5 bases from J, the gap between germline ends came to 14 bases. The CDR3 length is 13 residues. As DNA, the CDR3 is TGTGCCAGCAGCTCCGACAGGCATCACGAGCAGTACTTC. Translating gives CASSSDRHHEQYF.

This clone was detected once. In nucleotides, the CDR3 is TGTGCCAGCAGCTGGAGGTCAACTAGCACAGATACGCAGTATTTT. This gives the protein CASSWRSTSTDTQYF. V gene TRBV5-6 combines with J gene TRBJ2-3, with a possible D match to TRBD2 (5 bases). The V and J ends lost 3 bases and 0 bases respectively, with 11 bases between them. This CDR3 is 15 amino acids long. Per the germline V gene, CDR1 is SGHDT and CDR2 is YYEEEE.

The chain recombines TRBV7-6 with TRBJ2-7; tentative D call: TRBD1 (5 bases). This CDR3 spans 15 amino acids. The V end was cut by 3 bases, the J end by 0 bases, with 12 bases between. The germline gives CDR1 SGHVS, CDR2 FNYEAQ. The CDR3 loop reads CASSLGPQGSYEQYF. CDR3 coding DNA: TGTGCCAGCAGCTTGGGTCCTCAGGGCTCCTACGAGCAGTACTTC. The full variable domain, completed using reference TRBV7-6 and TRBJ2-7, is GAGVSQSPRYKVTKRGQDVALRCDPISGHVSLYWYRQALGQGPEFLTYFNYEAQQDKSGLPNDRFSAERPEGSISTLTIQRTEQRDSAMYRCASSLGPQGSYEQYFGPGTRLTVT.

The chain combines TRBV5-1 with TRBJ2-3; 11 nucleotides line up with TRBD2. V was clipped by 4 bases and J by 3 bases; unmatched bases: 4. CDR3 length: 15 amino acids. Germline-derived CDR1 and CDR2 are SGHRS and YFSETQ. CDR3 DNA sequence: TGCGCCAGCAGCGGGGGACTAGCGGAGACAGATACGCAGTATTTT. Translated, it gives CASSGGLAETDTQYF.

The chain has TRBV6-1 and TRBJ2-5; the D gene is possibly TRBD2 (5 bases). This CDR3 is built from 11 residues. Trimming stripped 7 bases from V and 4 bases from J, with 7 bases between. Germline V gene lookup returns CDR1 MNHNS and CDR2 SASEGT. In nucleotides, the CDR3 is TGTGCCAGCACGGGAAGAGAGACCCAGTACTTC. This gives the protein CASTGRETQYF.

The chain is built from TRBV5-6 and TRBJ2-7; TRBD2 might be the D (6 bases). This CDR3 has 12 amino acids. Between the trimmed V and J ends, which lost 0 bases and 7 bases, there was a span of 8 bases. The V gene's germline CDR1 is SGHDT and CDR2 YYEEEE. CDR3: CASSLAGGEQYF. CDR3 in DNA: TGTGCCAGCAGCTTGGCCGGGGGTGAGCAGTACTTC.

This chain links TRBV5-6 with TRBJ1-5, with 8 positions matching TRBD1. The CDR3 totals 14 residues. V shed 0 bases and J 9 bases; nucleotides not matched to a gene: 5. Germline V gene sequence: CDR1 SGHDT, CDR2 YYEEEE. CDR3 amino acids: CASSLGTGSPPQHF. The CDR3 bases are TGTGCCAGCAGCTTGGGGACAGGGAGTCCGCCCCAGCATTTT.

The rearrangement links TRBV11-3 to TRBJ2-3, with 9 bases identical to TRBD2. This CDR3 comprises 19 residues. Trimming at V came to 1 base and at J to 2 bases, leaving 13 bases not matched to a gene. Per the germline V gene, CDR1 is SGHNT and CDR2 is YENEEA. The CDR3 sequence is CASSLGPLSSGVDTDTQYF. In nucleotides, the CDR3 is TGTGCCAGCAGCTTAGGTCCCCTTTCTAGCGGGGTAGACACAGATACGCAGTATTTT.

The rearrangement joins TRBV29-1 to TRBJ1-1; 9 bases fit TRBD1. Per germline, CDR1 SQVTM and CDR2 ANQGSEA. CDR3 length: 12 amino acids. Trimming removed 6 bases from V and 5 bases from J; junction bases left unmatched: 4. CDR3 loop: CSVPTGGTEAFF. DNA of the CDR3: TGCAGCGTGCCGACAGGGGGGACTGAAGCTTTCTTT.

J is TRBJ2-3 and V is TRBV13; the match to TRBD1 covers 9 bases. The CDR3 has 14 amino acids. Germline loops: CDR1 PRHDT, CDR2 FYEKMQ (reference sequence). The ends lost 3 bases at V and 3 bases at J; junction bases unmatched: 1. The CDR3 sequence: CASSFGQGTDTQYF. In DNA, the CDR3 is TGTGCCAGCAGCTTCGGACAGGGGACAGATACGCAGTATTTT.

This rearrangement joins TRBV10-3 to TRBJ2-7; 7 positions agree with TRBD1. Germline CDR1 is ENHRY and CDR2 is SYGVKD. The CDR3 spans 17 residues. V was pared by 1 base and J by 6 bases, with 15 bases of the junction left unmatched. CDR3 sequence: CAISEFHTDREKGEQYF. The CDR3 nucleotides are TGTGCCATCAGTGAGTTCCATACCGACAGGGAAAAGGGCGAGCAGTACTTC.

The genes are TRBV7-2 and TRBJ1-6; the D gene is possibly TRBD1 (6 bases). Germline values: CDR1 SGHTA, CDR2 FQGNSA. The V and J ends lost 5 bases and 10 bases respectively, with 21 bases between them. The CDR3 has 16 residues. CDR3 sequence reads: CASSLQGPVIPSPLHF. DNA of the CDR3: TGTGCCAGCAGCCTACAGGGCCCTGTTATTCCGTCACCCCTCCACTTT.

The CDR3 DNA is TGTGCCAGCAGCCAACCGGGACTAGCTAGAGAGACCCAGTACTTC. Translating it yields CASSQPGLARETQYF. The chain recombines TRBV9 with TRBJ2-5, with TRBD2 matching over 9 bases. Germline values: CDR1 SGDLS, CDR2 YYNGEE. The V segment lost 4 bases and the J segment 4 bases; nucleotides outside the gene matches: 8. The CDR3 covers 15 residues.

This chain joins TRBV5-1 and TRBJ2-7; 9 bases align to TRBD2. Trimming took 6 bases from V and 0 from J; bases not matched to a gene: 7. The CDR3 has 15 residues. Germline V gene data show CDR1 as SGHRS and CDR2 as YFSETQ. CDR3 amino acids: CASKAGGGGSYEQYF. The CDR3 bases are TGCGCCAGCAAAGCGGGGGGCGGAGGCTCCTACGAGCAGTACTTC.

The V and J genes are TRBV5-6 and TRBJ2-2; 10 bases fit TRBD1. CDR3 length: 14 amino acids. The junction had 1 base not matched to a gene; V was cut back by 2 bases and J by 6 bases. CDR1 is SGHDT, CDR2 YYEEEE, per germline. The CDR3 here is CASSFGTGAGELFF. The CDR3 DNA reads as TGTGCCAGCAGCTTTGGGACAGGGGCCGGGGAGCTGTTTTTT. The variable domain in full, completed from reference TRBV5-6 and TRBJ2-2, reads DAGVTQSPTHLIKTRGQQVTLRCSPKSGHDTVSWYQQALGQGPQFIFQYYEEEERQRGNFPDRFSGHQFPNYSSELNVNALLLGDSALYLCASSFGTGAGELFFGEGSRLTVL.

This clone was seen more than once but under ten times. This chain links TRBV5-6 with TRBJ2-7; 9 bases agree with TRBD1. Looked up from germline, CDR1 is SGHDT and CDR2 is YYEEEE. With V trimmed by 2 bases and J by 6 bases, 9 bases remained unmatched. The CDR3 covers 15 residues. The CDR3 DNA sequence: TGTGCCAGCAGCTTTGGATGGACAGGGGTGAGCGAGCAGTACTTC. Translated, it gives CASSFGWTGVSEQYF.

This clone was recorded once. The chain uses TRBV10-3 and TRBJ2-2; 8 bases are shared with TRBD1. J lost 4 bases, V lost 2 bases, and 6 bases had no gene match. This CDR3 region has 16 residues. Germline V gives CDR1 ENHRY, CDR2 SYGVKD. The CDR3, as DNA: TGTGCCATCAGTGAGAGACAGGGGACCCTCACCGGGGAGCTGTTTTTT. Translation gives CAISERQGTLTGELFF.